These 10 T cell receptor beta chains were all obtained from the same sample, sequenced in a study of blood T cells in healthy people across ages. Next came a second PCR, run for about 7 to 11 cycles, which used a sample-barcoded 5' primer along with a J-beta primer mix. TCRdb reprocessed the 5' RACE reads with MiXCR, giving one entry per CDR3 protein. This sample has about 1,500,000 distinct CDR3 sequences, with over 25% found just once. The material sequenced was blood. These receptors originate from a woman aged 25 to 39 in good health.

The CDR3 bases are TGCGCCAGCAGCCTCACCTGGTCGTTTGCCGGGGAGCTGTTTTTT. Translation gives CASSLTWSFAGELFF. The J gene is TRBJ2-2, the V gene TRBV4-1; D is uncertain. Germline V gene sequence: CDR1 MGHRA, CDR2 YSYEKL. The ends were cut back, 4 bases at V and 6 bases at J, with 15 bases in the middle. There are 15 residues in the CDR3.

This clonotype was found a few times. This chain uses TRBV7-3 with TRBJ2-7; D is unclear. The V gene's germline CDR1 is SGHTA and CDR2 FQGTGA. The CDR3 has 14 amino acids. V was cut by 1 base and J by 6 bases, with 13 bases left in between. The DNA of the CDR3 is TGTGCCAGCAGCTTAAACTCCCAGGTCTCCGAGCAGTACTTC. This gives the protein CASSLNSQVSEQYF.

This clonotype came up many times. The chain carries TRBV20-1 and TRBJ2-7; TRBD2 might be the D (5 bases). CDR1 is DFQATT, CDR2 SNEGSKA, per germline (reference sequence). V gave up 0 bases and J gave up 2 bases, with 14 bases separating them. This CDR3 spans 15 amino acids. The CDR3 spells CSARDTGGSPYEQYF. The CDR3 DNA reads as TGCAGTGCTAGAGATACGGGCGGGTCGCCCTACGAGCAGTACTTC.

This clonotype was observed a handful of times. The chain couples TRBV6-2 or TRBV6-3 to TRBJ2-1, with TRBD2 matching 12 bases. The CDR3 is 15 amino acids. Trimming at V came to 7 bases and at J to 5 bases, leaving 6 bases not matched to a gene. Per the germline V gene, CDR1 is MNHEY and CDR2 is SVGEGT. The CDR3 DNA reads as TGTGCCAGCATTCCCCTAGCGGGGGGGAACAATGAGCAGTTCTTC. Translating it yields CASIPLAGGNNEQFF.

This clonotype was picked up many times. This chain joins TRBV9 and TRBJ2-7, with 16 bases matching TRBD2. CDR1 SGDLS and CDR2 YYNGEE come from the germline V gene. The CDR3 totals 17 residues. V lost 3 bases to trimming and J lost 2 bases; unmatched junction nucleotides: 5. CDR3 nucleotide sequence: TGTGCCAGCAGCGACGGGACTAGCGGGGGGGGTACCTACGAGCAGTACTTC. The encoded protein is CASSDGTSGGGTYEQYF.

The sample holds a few counts of this clonotype. The chain has TRBV10-3 and TRBJ1-2; TRBD1 matches at 9 bases. Per germline, CDR1 ENHRY and CDR2 SYGVKD. The CDR3 runs to 15 residues. J gave up 0 bases and V 6 bases, and 5 bases lay outside the gene matches. CDR3 in DNA: TGTGCCATCAGGGGGGACAGGGAAGCTAACTATGGCTACACCTTC. Amino acid sequence: CAIRGDREANYGYTF.

The sample holds a few counts of this clonotype. The CDR3 loop reads CASSPQLDVEQFF. For the CDR3, the DNA is TGTGCCAGCAGTCCCCAACTCGATGTTGAGCAGTTCTTC. This chain joins TRBV12-3 or TRBV12-4 and TRBJ2-1; D is unclear. Trimming took 5 bases from V and 9 from J, leaving 14 bases between them. CDR3 length equals 13 residues.

In this sample, this clonotype turned up a few times. This CDR3 is CASSLTPQGQPQHF. In DNA, the CDR3 is TGTGCCAGCAGCCTTACCCCCCAGGGCCAGCCCCAGCATTTT. The chain recombines TRBV12-3 or TRBV12-4 with TRBJ1-5, with D tentatively TRBD1 (5 bases). Trimming left V 6 bases short and J 7 bases short, with 16 bases between. The CDR3 sequence is 14 residues long.

The sample holds many counts of this clonotype. One junction end does not reproduce the germline sequence, and a read error may be involved. The chain is built from TRBV18 and TRBJ1-2; D gene uncertain. This CDR3 has 12 residues. Germline V gene data show CDR1 as KGHSH and CDR2 as LQKENI. CDR3 sequence reads: CASSLDDYGYTF. The CDR3 region has the DNA TGCGCCAGCAGCCTGGATGACTATGGCTACACCTTC.

This clonotype was counted between two and nine times. The CDR3 protein is CASSWDRVVGNEQFF. The CDR3 DNA reads TGTGCCAGCAGTTGGGACAGGGTGGTTGGTAATGAGCAGTTCTTC. J is TRBJ2-1 and V is TRBV2, with 9 positions matching TRBD1. The V segment lost 5 bases and the J segment 7 bases; nucleotides outside the gene matches: 9. CDR3 length: 15 amino acids. Germline CDR1 reads SNHLY; CDR2 reads FYNNEI.